The clone carrying this T cell receptor (beta chain) has ten or more counts. With 2 bases removed from V and 2 bases from J, the gap between germline ends came to 13 bases. This CDR3 is 16 amino acids long. Germline CDR1 reads MNHEY; CDR2 reads SMNVEV (reference sequence). Combining a sample-barcoded 5' primer with a J-beta primer mix, a second PCR ran for about 6 to 11 cycles. Using its own MiXCR run on the 5' RACE reads, TCRdb lists one record per CDR3 protein. The data show around 870,000 distinct CDR3 sequences, about 30% seen once. The data are from a study of blood T cells in healthy people across ages. Total RNA was extracted at no less than 5.5 micrograms per sample.

The sequence was obtained from a woman at least 80 years old in good health. Sequenced sample: blood. The V call is TRBV27, the J call TRBJ2-1; the D gene is possibly TRBD1 (5 bases). The CDR3 reads CASSLGRQGPYNEQFF. Here the CDR3 DNA reads TGTGCCAGCAGTTTAGGTAGGCAGGGCCCCTACAATGAGCAGTTCTTC.